A single TCR beta chain is shown here with its context. The junction does not match germline at one end; this may be a read error. The same CDR3 is also encoded by other DNA sequences in this sample. Each patient went into thyroid surgery without having received any treatment. In the original workflow: The study's classifier, a distant-metastasis tool for papillary thyroid cancer, was built using CDR3 differences across clinicopathological groups. With MiXCR, TCRdb called clones anew from the PCR reads. None of the V and J calls come from the authors' own analysis; TCRdb made them. This sample has 20,000 to 25,000 clones, with around 20% found just once. The data stem from a study of metastatic and nonmetastatic thyroid tumors. Study information: Malignant and benign thyroid patients had repertoires compared in peripheral blood and tumor or nodule tissue.

This CDR3 has 17 amino acids. Germline V CDR1 and CDR2: ENHRY, SYGVKD. The chain employs TRBV10-3 and TRBJ1-2; TRBD1 matches 8 bases. Sequencing input: adjacent normal tissue. The clonotype was recovered from a female donor with papillary thyroid cancer or a benign thyroid nodule (not recorded which). Some clones in this sample may be carry-over from other donors' samples. CDR3 coding DNA: TGCGCCATCAGCGAGTCGACTAGGACAGGGTATCTGAATGGCTACACCTTC. This gives the protein CAISESTRTGYLNGYTF.